Following are 6 T cell receptor beta chains from one sample sequenced in a study of cytotoxic CD8 clonotypes in ibrutinib-treated CLL. Here immunoSEQ multiplex PCR was the method, and the copy in TCRdb shows in-frame clones only, minus some. Here the sample spans under 200,000 clones, around 80% being singletons. Material: PBMCs, obtained after 24 months of ibrutinib treatment. These receptors all come from a human donor with chronic lymphocytic leukemia.

The V gene is TRBV6-5, the J gene TRBJ2-2; no clear D. The CDR3 loop spans 16 amino acids. Germline V gene lookup returns CDR1 MNHEY and CDR2 SVGAGI. Trimming cost V 0 bases and J 4 bases, with 12 bases left between them. The CDR3 loop is CASSYSVGVRTGELFF. The CDR3 nucleotides read TGTGCCAGCAGTTACTCGGTGGGCGTCCGCACCGGGGAGCTGTTTTTT.

This clone occurred a few times. The chain recombines TRBV5-4 with TRBJ1-6, with D possibly matching TRBD1 (5 bases). The germline V gene has CDR1 SGHNT and CDR2 YYREEE (reference sequence). V was clipped by 1 base and J by 6 bases, with 11 bases between them. The CDR3 contains 15 residues. CDR3 residues: CASSLFRGSNSPLHF. The CDR3 coding sequence is TGTGCCAGCAGCTTGTTTCGGGGGTCTAATTCACCCCTCCACTTT.

The chain combines TRBV9 with TRBJ2-3; TRBD1 or TRBD2 may be the D gene (6 bases each). Trimming took off 0 bases at V and 2 bases at J, with 16 bases between the two ends. Per the germline V gene, CDR1 is SGDLS and CDR2 is YYNGEE. This CDR3 comprises 17 residues. Written as DNA, the CDR3 is TGTGCCAGCAGCGTAGGAGGTAGGGGGGTACTCACAGATACGCAGTATTTT. Its protein product is CASSVGGRGVLTDTQYF. Complete variable domain (other parts from reference TRBV9 and TRBJ2-3): DSGVTQTPKHLITATGQRVTLRCSPRSGDLSVYWYQQSLDQGLQFLIQYYNGEERAKGNILERFSAQQFPDLHSELNLSSLELGDSALYFCASSVGGRGVLTDTQYFGPGTRLTVL.

The genes are TRBV4-2 and TRBJ1-2; D is undetermined. This CDR3 has 15 amino acids. Trimming left V 0 bases short and J 3 bases short, with 11 bases between. CDR1 and CDR2 from the germline V gene are LGHNA and YNFKEQ. As DNA, the CDR3 is TGTGCCAGCAGCCAAGATCGCAGTGGCGACTATGGCTACACCTTC. It is translated as CASSQDRSGDYGYTF.

The chain joins TRBV7-3 to TRBJ1-4; 9 bases fit TRBD1. The CDR3 is 13 residues long. The V gene end was trimmed by 3 bases and the J gene end by 7 bases; junction bases not matched to a gene: 0. Germline CDR1 is SGHTA and CDR2 is FQGTGA. This chain's CDR3 is CASSLDRGEKLFF. The CDR3 DNA is TGTGCCAGCAGCTTGGACAGGGGTGAAAAACTGTTTTTT.

The rearrangement joins TRBV18 to TRBJ1-1, with TRBD1 as a possible D gene (5 bases). Germline-derived CDR1 and CDR2 are KGHSH and LQKENI. V was cut by 7 bases and J by 2 bases, with 11 bases left in between. The CDR3 is made up of 13 amino acids. CDR3 loop: CASYSTVNTEAFF. In DNA, the CDR3 is TGTGCCAGCTACTCGACAGTAAACACTGAAGCTTTCTTT.